This section outlines one T cell receptor beta chain sequence together with its context. Its target is unknown. Oncomine TCR Beta short-read sequencing was applied to DNA from cultured CD4+ T cells. TCRdb reprocessed the PCR reads via MiXCR and lists one record per CDR3 protein. This table has 15,000 or so distinct CDR3 sequences, approximately 57% appearing once. This sample was taken from a study of vaccination and CD4 T cells after COVID-19. Overall study: Convalescent patients, SARS-CoV-2 positive by nasal swab PCR, comprised under ten mild cases and one severe case.

The germline V gene has CDR1 LGHNA and CDR2 YNFKEQ. Trimming left V 4 bases short and J 0 bases short, with 2 bases between. This CDR3 comprises 12 residues. The treatment here: approximately nine-day PBMC culture with coronavirus spike peptide pools or control peptides (ViraFEST assay). This TCR was sampled from a human donor who had recovered from COVID-19. Source material: CD4+ T cells from blood, cultured in vitro. This chain joins TRBV4-2 and TRBJ2-3, with unresolved D. CDR3 sequence reads: CASSRSTDTQYF. DNA of the CDR3: TGTGCCAGCAGCCGTAGCACAGATACGCAGTATTTT.